The next 22 T cell receptor beta chains were all read from a single sample in a study of T cells after yellow fever vaccination. TCRdb passed the 5' RACE reads through MiXCR, listing each CDR3 protein once. Among some 550,000 distinct CDR3 sequences listed, 15% to 20% were seen once. The sample consisted of PBMCs, taken 15 days after the yellow fever booster vaccination. These receptors were taken from a man under 40 who received the YFV17D yellow fever vaccine.

This clonotype was counted between two and nine times. The chain uses TRBV6-2 or TRBV6-3 and TRBJ2-7; weak D call: TRBD2 (6 bases). The germline CDR1 and CDR2 sequences are MNHEY and SVGEGT. The CDR3 length is 15 residues. Trimming removed 3 bases at V and 1 base at J, with 13 bases between. CDR3 region: CASSYDEGGSYEQYF. The CDR3 nucleotides are TGTGCCAGCAGTTATGACGAGGGAGGTTCCTACGAGCAGTACTTC.

This clonotype was counted a few times. The chain is built from TRBV12-3 or TRBV12-4 and TRBJ1-1; 7 positions agree with TRBD1. The J segment lost 4 bases and the V segment lost 4 bases, leaving 15 bases of the junction unmatched. This CDR3 region has 17 residues. The CDR3 protein is CASSSRDSGSRITEAFF. CDR3 sequence (DNA): TGTGCCAGCAGTTCCCGGGACAGCGGTTCAAGGATCACTGAAGCTTTCTTT.

The rearrangement joins TRBV5-1 to TRBJ1-2; tentatively, D is TRBD1 (6 bases). Trimming cost V 4 bases and J 6 bases, with 13 bases left between them. This CDR3 region has 13 residues. Germline CDR1 SGHRS, CDR2 YFSETQ. The CDR3 region has the DNA TGCGCCAGCAGCCCCCAACAGGGTGATGGCTACACCTTC. Translating it yields CASSPQQGDGYTF.

The sample holds many counts of this clonotype. The chain uses TRBV6-1 and TRBJ2-7; D perhaps matches TRBD1 (5 bases). Germline V lookup: CDR1 MNHNS, CDR2 SASEGT. The CDR3 is 14 amino acids. V was trimmed by 6 bases and J by 7 bases, leaving 19 bases between them. The CDR3 DNA sequence: TGTGCCAGCAGGGCTAGACAGTTCCCGACGGAGCAGTACTTC. Amino acids: CASRARQFPTEQYF.

The V gene is TRBV7-2, the J gene TRBJ2-3; 9 bases fit TRBD2. J was trimmed by 0 bases and V by 2 bases; bases with no gene match: 3. CDR3 length: 16 residues. Looked up from germline, CDR1 is SGHTA and CDR2 is FQGNSA. The CDR3 protein is CASSLISGSSTDTQYF. The CDR3 coding sequence is TGTGCCAGCAGCTTAATTAGCGGGAGTAGCACAGATACGCAGTATTTT.

This CDR3 reads CASSQDLGPYEQYF. The CDR3 nucleotides are TGTGCCAGCAGCCAAGATCTAGGGCCCTACGAGCAGTACTTC. The rearrangement joins TRBV4-2 to TRBJ2-7, with D hard to call. CDR1 is LGHNA, CDR2 YNFKEQ, per germline. This CDR3 region has 14 residues. V was trimmed by 0 bases and J by 2 bases, leaving 8 bases between them.

This clonotype was recorded many times. CDR3 in DNA: TGTGCCAGCAGTGGCCACAATGAGCAGTTCTTC. This translates into CASSGHNEQFF. This sequence joins TRBV25-1 and TRBJ2-1; D gene uncertain. The V gene's germline CDR1 is MGHDK and CDR2 SYGVNS. The CDR3 spans 11 residues. Trimming removed 4 bases at V and 5 bases at J, with 3 bases between.

This clonotype was observed a handful of times. This chain joins TRBV28 and TRBJ2-7, with 7 positions matching TRBD1. Trimming cost V 6 bases and J 3 bases; bases outside gene matches: 17. The CDR3 has 17 residues. Germline CDR1 and CDR2: MDHEN and SYDVKM. The CDR3 is CASRNFHYDRVGYEQYF. The CDR3 DNA reads TGTGCCAGCAGAAATTTCCATTATGACAGGGTAGGCTACGAGCAGTACTTC. Together with reference TRBV28 and TRBJ2-7, the CDR3 gives the full variable domain: DVKVTQSSRYLVKRTGEKVFLECVQDMDHENMFWYRQDPGLGLRLIYFSYDVKMKEKGDIPEGYSVSREKKERFSLILESASTNQTSMYLCASRNFHYDRVGYEQYFGPGTRLTVT.

This clonotype was detected a few times. This sequence joins TRBV4-3 and TRBJ2-1; TRBD2 is a possible D gene (5 bases). The CDR3 spans 15 residues. V was cut by 3 bases and J by 1 base, with 10 bases left in between. From germline, CDR1 is LGHNA and CDR2 YSLEER. As DNA, the CDR3 is TGCGCCAGCAGCCACCTCGGAGGATCCTACAATGAGCAGTTCTTC. Translation gives CASSHLGGSYNEQFF.

This clonotype has only a few counts. The chain couples TRBV7-2 to TRBJ2-1, with 9 bases identical to TRBD1. The CDR3 loop spans 15 amino acids. Germline V CDR1 and CDR2: SGHTA, FQGNSA. The J segment lost 8 bases and the V segment lost 4 bases, leaving 9 bases of the junction unmatched. The CDR3 coding sequence is TGTGCCAGCAGCTCTTACCGGGACAGGGTTTATGAGCAGTTCTTC. Translating gives CASSSYRDRVYEQFF.

The sample holds a few counts of this clonotype. The V call is TRBV5-1, the J call TRBJ2-5; maybe TRBD2 (6 bases). CDR3 size: 13 residues. Trimming left V 5 bases short and J 7 bases short, with 15 bases between. Germline assignment: CDR1 SGHRS and CDR2 YFSETQ. The CDR3 loop reads CASRVEPEGTQYF. The CDR3 nucleotides are TGCGCCAGCAGGGTTGAGCCGGAGGGGACCCAGTACTTC.

This clonotype has only a few counts. The chain is built from TRBV6-2 or TRBV6-3 and TRBJ2-3, with a weak D call TRBD2 (5 bases). CDR1 is MNHEY, CDR2 SVGEGT, per germline. The CDR3 is made up of 13 amino acids. The V end lost 1 base, the J end lost 9 bases, and 11 bases lay between the germline ends. The CDR3 region has the DNA TGTGCCAGCAGTTACTTTCCTAGCAAAACGCAGTATTTT. This codes for CASSYFPSKTQYF.

V is TRBV19 and J is TRBJ2-3, with 10 bases aligning to TRBD2. The CDR3 consists of 16 residues. CDR1 is LNHDA, CDR2 SQIVND, per germline (reference sequence). Germline trimming cut 3 bases from V and 5 bases from J; bases unmatched to any gene: 8. The CDR3 DNA reads TGTGCCAGTAGTATCCAAGCGGGAGGGCCGAGAGATACGCAGTATTTT. Its translation: CASSIQAGGPRDTQYF.

At least ten counts were recorded for this clonotype. Mismatch with germline at one junction end may stem from a read error. This sequence joins TRBV7-7 and TRBJ2-1; perhaps D is TRBD1 or TRBD2 (5 bases each). CDR1 is SSHAT and CDR2 is FNYEAQ in the germline V gene (reference sequence). The CDR3 consists of 13 residues. CDR3 sequence reads: CASSPGTLNEQFF. CDR3 nucleotide sequence: TGTGCTAGCAGCCCAGGGACCCTAAATGAGCAGTTCTTC.

This clonotype was counted a few times. The rearrangement uses TRBV20-1 and TRBJ2-7, with 7 bases fitting TRBD1. The CDR3 consists of 12 residues. Germline CDR1 and CDR2: DFQATT and SNEGSKA (reference sequence). Trimming cost V 5 bases and J 3 bases; bases outside gene matches: 4. The CDR3 DNA sequence: TGCAGTGCTGCAGACAGGGTCTACGAGCAGTACTTC. It yields the protein CSAADRVYEQYF.

The V gene is TRBV29-1, the J gene TRBJ1-5; 10 nucleotides line up with TRBD1. CDR1 is SQVTM, CDR2 ANQGSEA, per germline. The V segment lost 6 bases and the J segment 6 bases; nucleotides outside the gene matches: 8. This CDR3 comprises 14 residues. This CDR3 reads CSVGGQGTGQPQHF. CDR3 in DNA: TGCAGCGTCGGGGGACAGGGGACCGGTCAGCCCCAGCATTTT.

The chain employs TRBV7-2 and TRBJ2-1; 11 bases agree with TRBD2. The length of the CDR3 is 18 residues. Per germline, CDR1 SGHTA and CDR2 FQGNSA. The junction had 6 bases not matched to a gene; V was cut back by 0 bases and J by 2 bases. CDR3 sequence reads: CASSLARTSGPPYNEQFF. The CDR3 DNA follows: TGTGCCAGCAGCTTAGCCCGGACTAGCGGGCCCCCCTACAATGAGCAGTTCTTC.

The chain links TRBV11-2 to TRBJ2-3; D unresolved. V lost 4 bases and J lost 4, with 24 bases in between. The germline V gene has CDR1 SGHAT and CDR2 FQNNGV. This CDR3 has 18 amino acids. The CDR3 nucleotides are TGTGCCAGCAGCTCGCCGACGGTGTCTAGTGATACACCAGATACGCAGTATTTT. Encoded protein: CASSSPTVSSDTPDTQYF.

This chain links TRBV5-5 with TRBJ2-5; 9 bases align to TRBD2. Per the germline V gene, CDR1 is SGHKS and CDR2 is YYEKEE (reference sequence). This CDR3 spans 15 amino acids. V lost 4 bases to trimming and J lost 5 bases; unmatched junction nucleotides: 9. This CDR3 is CASSRLAVRGETQYF. In DNA, the CDR3 is TGTGCCAGCAGCAGACTAGCGGTACGGGGGGAGACCCAGTACTTC.

The chain links TRBV6-1 to TRBJ1-1; D uncertain. This CDR3 has 14 residues. Trimming took 8 bases from V and 6 from J, leaving 19 bases between them. Germline loops: CDR1 MNHNS, CDR2 SASEGT. The CDR3 nucleotides are TGTGCCAGCTCCAAGATGCGGGTAAACTCTGAAGCTTTCTTT. It is translated as CASSKMRVNSEAFF.

This clonotype was seen a few times. The J gene is TRBJ2-3, the V gene TRBV7-8; 10 nucleotides match TRBD2. The CDR3 runs to 17 residues. V dropped 1 base and J dropped 0; count of bases not matched to a gene: 4. Germline CDR1 is SGHVS and CDR2 is FQNEAQ. CDR3 sequence: CASSLVSGRSSTDTQYF. The CDR3 DNA reads TGTGCCAGCAGCTTAGTTAGCGGGAGGTCTAGCACAGATACGCAGTATTTT.

This clonotype was seen only a few times. As DNA, the CDR3 is TGTGCCAGCAGCCAAGGGACAGGGAAACAGCCCCAGCATTTT. Its protein is CASSQGTGKQPQHF. The chain employs TRBV28 and TRBJ1-5, with TRBD1 identical over 9 bases. V dropped 6 bases and J dropped 7; count of bases not matched to a gene: 7. The germline gives CDR1 MDHEN, CDR2 SYDVKM. This CDR3 has 14 residues.